The next 25 T cell receptor beta chains were all read from a single sample in a study of T-cell memory formation after mild COVID-19. TCRdb recomputed calls from the 5' RACE reads with MiXCR, one row per CDR3 protein. Seen here are roughly 280,000 distinct CDR3 sequences, 15% to 20% observed once, and the top ten hold more than 20%. Sequencing used PBMCs or a T cell subset sorted from them (not recorded which). These receptors all stem from a man aged 18 to 29 who had mild COVID-19 (a few samples of this study predate the infection). Cell type and time point are not known.

The sample holds a few counts of this clonotype. The chain is built from TRBV11-2 and TRBJ1-1; the D is unclear. The germline CDR1 and CDR2 sequences are SGHAT and FQNNGV. CDR3 size: 15 residues. Trimming removed 2 bases at V and 4 bases at J, with 14 bases between. DNA of the CDR3: TGTGCCAGCAGCTTAAAAGCGATTCTGGGCACTGAAGCTTTCTTT. Translating it yields CASSLKAILGTEAFF.

This clonotype showed up just a few times. V is TRBV5-1 and J is TRBJ2-4, with D possibly being TRBD1 (6 bases). Germline CDR1 and CDR2: SGHRS and YFSETQ. The CDR3 extends over 13 amino acids. V lost 5 bases, J lost 7 bases, and 13 bases lay in between. This CDR3 reads CASSEGQINIQYF. CDR3 coding DNA: TGCGCCAGCAGTGAGGGACAAATTAACATTCAGTACTTC.

Ten or more counts support this clonotype. The J gene is TRBJ2-1, the V gene TRBV20-1; 9 positions match TRBD2. Trimming removed 0 bases from V and 2 bases from J; junction bases left unmatched: 8. The CDR3 is made up of 17 amino acids. The germline CDR1 and CDR2 sequences are DFQATT and SNEGSKA (reference sequence). CDR3 sequence: CSARDSLAGMAYNEQFF. CDR3 coding DNA: TGCAGTGCTAGAGACTCCCTAGCGGGAATGGCCTACAATGAGCAGTTCTTC.

This clonotype was seen only a few times. This sequence joins TRBV20-1 and TRBJ1-2, with D perhaps matching TRBD1 (6 bases). V was shortened by 6 bases and J by 4 bases, with 18 bases between the two germline ends. Germline V gene sequence: CDR1 DFQATT, CDR2 SNEGSKA (reference sequence). The CDR3 is made up of 14 amino acids. CDR3 sequence reads: CSASTGDPGYGYTF. CDR3 DNA sequence: TGCAGTGCATCGACAGGCGATCCAGGCTATGGCTACACCTTC.

This clonotype has only a few counts. The rearrangement uses TRBV7-2 and TRBJ1-1, with D hard to call. V lost 5 bases and J lost 0, with 10 bases in between. In germline, CDR1 is SGHTA, CDR2 FQGNSA. The CDR3 contains 14 residues. For the CDR3, the DNA is TGTGCCAGCAGCCTACCGGGTTTGAACACTGAAGCTTTCTTT. Its protein product is CASSLPGLNTEAFF.

The rearrangement uses TRBV4-1 and TRBJ1-3; possible D gene TRBD1, 5 bases. Germline values: CDR1 MGHRA, CDR2 YSYEKL. There are 16 residues in the CDR3. Trimming cost V 4 bases and J 0 bases, with 13 bases left between them. The CDR3, as DNA: TGCGCCAGCAGCCTTGGACACCTTAGCTCTGGAAACACCATATATTTT. Translating it yields CASSLGHLSSGNTIYF.

This sequence joins TRBV20-1 and TRBJ1-6; 9 bases fit TRBD1. Losses at the gene ends were 5 bases for V and 6 bases for J; bases not matched to a gene: 5. The CDR3 is 14 residues long. Germline V CDR1 and CDR2: DFQATT, SNEGSKA (reference sequence). This CDR3 reads CSAGKQGANSPLHF. The CDR3 DNA follows: TGCAGTGCTGGAAAACAGGGGGCTAATTCACCCCTCCACTTT.

This clonotype was observed a few times. The V gene is TRBV19, the J gene TRBJ2-7; 7 nucleotides agree with TRBD1. Looked up from germline, CDR1 is LNHDA and CDR2 is SQIVND (reference sequence). The junction had 5 bases not matched to a gene; V was cut back by 6 bases and J by 3 bases. This CDR3 is built from 13 residues. This CDR3 is CASSPGQRYEQYF. As DNA, the CDR3 is TGTGCCAGTAGCCCGGGACAGCGCTACGAGCAGTACTTC. The full variable domain, its missing parts supplied by reference TRBV19 and TRBJ2-7, is DGGITQSPKYLFRKEGQNVTLSCEQNLNHDAMYWYRQDPGQGLRLIYYSQIVNDFQKGDIAEGYSVSREKKESFPLTVTSAQKNPTAFYLCASSPGQRYEQYFGPGTRLTVT.

V usage is TRBV10-3 and J usage is TRBJ1-2; 7 bases are a match to TRBD1. This CDR3 spans 12 amino acids. V lost 10 bases and J lost 3; bases outside the gene matches: 5. Germline V gives CDR1 ENHRY, CDR2 SYGVKD. CDR3 nucleotide sequence: TGTGCCACCAGGGGGGAGGACTATGGCTACACCTTC. Its translation is CATRGEDYGYTF.

The chain joins TRBV4-3 to TRBJ2-7, with D possibly being TRBD2 (6 bases). Germline V gene data show CDR1 as LGHNA and CDR2 as YSLEER. V lost 3 bases, J lost 2 bases, and 8 bases lay in between. The CDR3 contains 13 residues. CDR3 residues: CASSQGRTYEQYF. CDR3 nucleotide sequence: TGCGCCAGCAGCCAGGGGAGGACCTACGAGCAGTACTTC.

This chain uses TRBV5-5 with TRBJ2-6; no clear D. CDR1 and CDR2 from the germline V gene are SGHKS and YYEKEE (reference sequence). V was pared by 4 bases and J by 6 bases, with 17 bases between. CDR3 length: 16 residues. The CDR3 nucleotides are TGTGCCAGCAGCCAGGCCCGACTGGCAGAGGCCAACGTCCTGACTTTC. Protein sequence: CASSQARLAEANVLTF.

This clonotype appeared a few times. The gene calls are TRBV24-1 and TRBJ1-2, with 10 nucleotides matching TRBD1. V shed 5 bases and J 6 bases; nucleotides not matched to a gene: 2. The CDR3 totals 13 residues. Germline V gene sequence: CDR1 KGHDR, CDR2 SFDVKD. The CDR3: CATSAGTGDGYTF. The CDR3 nucleotides are TGTGCCACCAGTGCCGGGACAGGGGATGGCTACACCTTC.

The J gene is TRBJ1-4, the V gene TRBV6-6, with D possibly being TRBD1 (5 bases). Germline CDR1 MNHNY, CDR2 SVGAGI (reference sequence). V was shortened by 10 bases and J by 8 bases, with 17 bases between the two germline ends. This CDR3 is 13 amino acids long. The CDR3 nucleotides read TGTGCCACGATCTCGGGGCTTGGGGAAAAACTGTTTTTT. The encoded protein is CATISGLGEKLFF.

CDR3 residues: CASSHAGQGAGGYTF. The CDR3 nucleotides are TGTGCCAGCAGCCACGCAGGACAGGGGGCGGGGGGCTACACCTTC. The chain joins TRBV2 to TRBJ1-2; 11 bases are a match to TRBD1. The germline V gene has CDR1 SNHLY and CDR2 FYNNEI. V shed 6 bases, J shed 8 bases, and the junction held 11 bases outside the gene matches. The CDR3 consists of 15 residues.

The sample holds a few counts of this clonotype. The chain combines TRBV10-2 with TRBJ2-5, with D possibly matching TRBD2 (5 bases). Trimming shortened V by 0 bases and J by 3 bases, and 11 bases separated the two germline ends. The CDR3 totals 15 residues. Germline V gene sequence: CDR1 WSHSY, CDR2 SAAADI. The CDR3: CASSESRTLKETQYF. In DNA form, the CDR3 reads TGCGCCAGCAGTGAGTCTAGGACTCTTAAAGAGACCCAGTACTTC.

The CDR3 bases are TGTGCCAGCTCACCGACAGGGGGGTGGTCAGATACGCAGTATTTT. This encodes CASSPTGGWSDTQYF. The V call is TRBV18, the J call TRBJ2-3; 9 nucleotides line up with TRBD1. Germline V gene data show CDR1 as KGHSH and CDR2 as LQKENI. The ends lost 3 bases at V and 4 bases at J; junction bases unmatched: 5. This CDR3 spans 15 amino acids.

In this sample, this clonotype turned up a few times. J is TRBJ1-1 and V is TRBV7-2; D uncertain. V shed 5 bases and J shed 0 bases, with 7 bases lying between them. Germline CDR1 SGHTA, CDR2 FQGNSA. The length of the CDR3 is 13 residues. CDR3 region: CASSKTVNTEAFF. The DNA of the CDR3 is TGTGCCAGCAGCAAGACGGTGAACACTGAAGCTTTCTTT.

V is TRBV6-2 or TRBV6-3 and J is TRBJ2-7, with TRBD1 matching over 7 bases. CDR1 and CDR2 (germline): MNHEY, SVGEGT. The length of the CDR3 is 14 residues. Trimming took 4 bases from V and 5 from J; bases not matched to a gene: 8. Here the CDR3 DNA reads TGTGCCAGCAGTTTAACCGGGACAGCAGACGAGCAGTACGTC. Translation: CASSLTGTADEQYV.

A single count supports this clonotype. The V gene is TRBV18, the J gene TRBJ2-7; TRBD1 aligns across 10 bases. The germline CDR1 and CDR2 sequences are KGHSH and LQKENI. J gave up 5 bases and V 6 bases, and 7 bases lay outside the gene matches. The CDR3 loop spans 14 amino acids. CDR3 loop: CASSLRDRGHEQYV. DNA for the CDR3: TGTGCCAGCTCGCTCCGGGACAGGGGTCACGAGCAGTACGTC.

This clonotype was seen a single time. V usage is TRBV7-2 and J usage is TRBJ2-7; 8 nucleotides line up with TRBD2. This CDR3 spans 15 amino acids. The V and J ends lost 4 bases and 2 bases, in that order; junction bases with no gene match: 7. The germline gives CDR1 SGHTA, CDR2 FQGNSA. The CDR3 coding sequence is TGTGCCAGCAGCTCCAGCCAGCGGGGGCCCTACGAGCAGTACTTC. Its translation is CASSSSQRGPYEQYF.

This sequence joins TRBV20-1 and TRBJ1-3; D not resolved. CDR1 and CDR2 from the germline V gene are DFQATT and SNEGSKA (reference sequence). This CDR3 is built from 14 residues. V dropped 0 bases and J dropped 2 bases, with 8 bases sitting between them. The CDR3 protein is CSARDGRAGNTIYF. The CDR3 DNA reads TGCAGTGCTAGAGATGGGAGGGCTGGAAACACCATATATTTT.

This clonotype was found many times. The J gene is TRBJ2-4, the V gene TRBV6-5; D is uncertain. Germline CDR1 reads MNHEY; CDR2 reads SVGAGI. The ends were cut back, 4 bases at V and 3 bases at J, with 13 bases in the middle. CDR3 length equals 15 residues. The CDR3 region has the DNA TGTGCCAGCAGTTCTCCCTTAAATGACAAAAACATTCAGTACTTC. It codes for CASSSPLNDKNIQYF.

The chain links TRBV7-2 to TRBJ2-3; D possibly corresponds to TRBD2 (7 bases). Germline CDR1 reads SGHTA; CDR2 reads FQGNSA. The ends were cut back, 4 bases at V and 8 bases at J, with 16 bases in the middle. CDR3 length equals 14 residues. CDR3 in amino acids: CASSSAGGLATQYF. The DNA for the CDR3 is TGTGCCAGCAGCTCCGCCGGGGGGCTTGCTACGCAGTATTTT.

The chain joins TRBV5-1 to TRBJ1-1, with a weak D call TRBD1 (6 bases). Trimming cost V 1 base and J 1 base, with 14 bases left between them. The CDR3 extends over 16 amino acids. Germline CDR1 reads SGHRS; CDR2 reads YFSETQ. CDR3: CASSLIGLGANTEAFF. CDR3 sequence (DNA): TGCGCCAGCAGCTTGATAGGGTTGGGGGCGAACACTGAAGCTTTCTTT.

The chain is built from TRBV9 and TRBJ2-1; 14 bases match TRBD2. J gave up 6 bases and V 3 bases, and 2 bases lay outside the gene matches. Germline V gives CDR1 SGDLS, CDR2 YYNGEE. This CDR3 has 15 amino acids. CDR3 protein: CASSAGTSGGNEQFF. CDR3 coding DNA: TGTGCCAGCAGCGCCGGGACTAGCGGGGGCAATGAGCAGTTCTTC.